The 31 T cell receptor beta chains listed next were all sequenced from one sample in a study of blood T cell repertoires in COVID-19. Repertoires were generated with immunoSEQ multiplex PCR, while TCRdb's copy carries only in-frame clones and drops some. Seen here are hundreds of thousands of clones, 70% to 85% observed once, and the top ten hold about 9.5%. Sequenced sample: peripheral blood. These receptors were collected from an elderly woman with acute or convalescent COVID-19.

The chain couples TRBV5-8 to TRBJ1-5; TRBD1 matches 9 bases. Germline V gives CDR1 SGHTS, CDR2 YDEGEE. Unmatched junction bases numbered 7, after V lost 5 bases and J lost 1 base. CDR3 length: 16 residues. The CDR3 sequence is CASSFGTGTSNQPQHF. The CDR3 bases are TGTGCCAGCAGTTTTGGGACAGGGACGAGCAATCAGCCCCAGCATTTT.

This sequence joins TRBV4-1 and TRBJ1-2; D remains unclear. The CDR3 extends over 12 amino acids. Deletions cut 0 bases from V and 8 bases from J, with 7 bases between. Looked up from germline, CDR1 is MGHRA and CDR2 is YSYEKL. The chain's CDR3 is CASSQDLVGYTF. The CDR3 nucleotides read TGCGCCAGCAGCCAAGATCTAGTCGGCTACACCTTC.

The gene calls are TRBV10-3 and TRBJ1-1; D is perhaps TRBD1 (5 bases). The CDR3 covers 14 residues. Germline CDR1 reads ENHRY; CDR2 reads SYGVKD. Trimming cost V 3 bases and J 1 base, with 9 bases left between them. CDR3 residues: CAISDQGRNTEAFF. In DNA form, the CDR3 reads TGTGCCATCAGTGACCAGGGCAGGAACACTGAAGCTTTCTTT.

The chain links TRBV5-1 to TRBJ1-1; D might be TRBD1 (5 bases). This CDR3 has 16 residues. V was cut by 0 bases and J by 4 bases, with 16 bases left in between. The germline CDR1 and CDR2 sequences are SGHRS and YFSETQ. The CDR3 region has the DNA TGCGCCAGCAGCTTGGATGGCAGGGTATCGACCACTGAAGCTTTCTTT. Amino acid sequence: CASSLDGRVSTTEAFF.

This chain connects TRBV4-1 to TRBJ1-3; D ambiguous. The CDR3 is 18 residues long. Germline V lookup: CDR1 MGHRA, CDR2 YSYEKL. V was cut by 0 bases and J by 3 bases, with 18 bases left in between. The CDR3 DNA sequence: TGCGCCAGCAGCCAAGAGGGCGGCCATCGGAGGAGTGGAAACACCATATATTTT. Its translation is CASSQEGGHRRSGNTIYF.

The chain combines TRBV19 with TRBJ1-3, with no clear D. With 6 bases removed from V and 0 bases from J, the gap between germline ends came to 6 bases. Germline loops: CDR1 LNHDA, CDR2 SQIVND (reference sequence). This CDR3 is built from 13 residues. CDR3 loop: CASRLSSGNTIYF. In DNA, the CDR3 is TGTGCCAGTAGGCTGAGCTCTGGAAACACCATATATTTT.

This clone was observed a single time. V and J are TRBV15 and TRBJ2-5; D is perhaps TRBD2 (7 bases). This CDR3 is built from 15 residues. Germline V gives CDR1 LNHNV, CDR2 YYDKDF (reference sequence). V shed 1 base and J shed 7 bases, with 16 bases lying between them. The CDR3 bases are TGTGCCACCAGCAGAGGGACGGGGGGCCTGGGGACCCAGTACTTC. Translating gives CATSRGTGGLGTQYF.

The gene calls are TRBV19 and TRBJ1-4, with D hard to call. The germline gives CDR1 LNHDA, CDR2 SQIVND (reference sequence). The CDR3 has 16 residues. Trimming removed 6 bases at V and 1 base at J, with 15 bases between. CDR3 amino acids: CASSRRQIGTNEKLFF. The CDR3 DNA reads as TGTGCCAGTAGCCGAAGACAAATCGGAACTAATGAAAAACTGTTTTTT.

This clone was observed once. This chain connects TRBV5-4 to TRBJ1-1; weak D call: TRBD1 (6 bases). Germline CDR1 is SGHNT and CDR2 is YYREEE (reference sequence). Trimming pared 4 bases from V and 8 bases from J, leaving 21 bases between. CDR3 length: 15 residues. The CDR3 loop is CASSQDRGLAREAFF. CDR3 nucleotides: TGTGCCAGCAGCCAGGACAGAGGTCTGGCCCGCGAAGCTTTCTTT.

This chain's CDR3 is CASSRGTSGAVVETQYF. The CDR3 DNA reads as TGTGCCAGCTCACGCGGGACTAGCGGTGCGGTTGTCGAGACCCAGTACTTC. The genes are TRBV18 and TRBJ2-5; 11 bases match TRBD2. The CDR3 consists of 17 residues. J lost 5 bases, V lost 4 bases, and 12 bases had no gene match. Germline CDR1 and CDR2: KGHSH and LQKENI.

This clone has just one count. The chain employs TRBV27 and TRBJ1-5; D remains ambiguous. V was cut by 6 bases and J by 7 bases, with 13 bases left in between. The germline CDR1 and CDR2 sequences are MNHEY and SMNVEV (reference sequence). The CDR3 length is 13 residues. This CDR3 reads CASSLTRQQPQHF. The CDR3 nucleotides read TGTGCCAGCAGCTTAACGCGGCAGCAGCCCCAGCATTTT.

The V call is TRBV28, the J call TRBJ1-4, with 7 bases identical to TRBD1. Losses at the gene ends were 2 bases for V and 4 bases for J; bases not matched to a gene: 4. Germline CDR1 MDHEN, CDR2 SYDVKM. The CDR3 spans 15 residues. CDR3 protein: CASSLPGGGNEKLFF. DNA for the CDR3: TGTGCCAGCAGTTTACCAGGGGGTGGTAATGAAAAACTGTTTTTT.

This rearrangement joins TRBV28 to TRBJ2-7; 9 nucleotides align to TRBD1. The trim removed 5 bases at V and 3 bases at J, leaving 5 bases unmatched. Germline V gene data show CDR1 as MDHEN and CDR2 as SYDVKM. The CDR3 is 14 amino acids. The CDR3 loop is CASSDTTGGYEQYF. The CDR3 bases are TGTGCCAGCAGTGACACGACAGGGGGCTACGAGCAGTACTTC.

V is TRBV2 and J is TRBJ2-6; a weak D match, TRBD1 (5 bases). Trimming cost V 6 bases and J 0 bases, with 21 bases left between them. The CDR3 is 19 residues long. In germline, CDR1 is SNHLY, CDR2 FYNNEI. The CDR3 region has the DNA TGTGCCAGCAGGGCAGGGAATTCCCTAAAATACTCTGGGGCCAACGTCCTGACTTTC. This encodes CASRAGNSLKYSGANVLTF.

The chain carries TRBV7-2 and TRBJ1-2, with D possibly matching TRBD1 (6 bases). Between the trimmed V and J ends, which lost 5 bases and 6 bases, there was a span of 13 bases. Germline V lookup: CDR1 SGHTA, CDR2 FQGNSA. The CDR3 spans 13 residues. DNA of the CDR3: TGTGCCAGCAGCCCTAGGACAGTCGATGGCTACACCTTC. Encoded protein: CASSPRTVDGYTF.

This clone was seen a handful of times. The chain employs TRBV2 and TRBJ2-7, with TRBD1 identical over 9 bases. Germline V gives CDR1 SNHLY, CDR2 FYNNEI. V lost 4 bases, J lost 6 bases, and 7 bases stayed unmatched. This CDR3 spans 14 amino acids. As DNA, the CDR3 is TGTGCCAGCAGTGGGCTTACACAGGGGGCCGAGCAGTACTTC. It encodes CASSGLTQGAEQYF.

CDR3 sequence: CASSPGTSGDSYEQYF. The CDR3 bases are TGTGCCAGCAGCCCCGGGACTAGCGGGGACTCCTACGAGCAGTACTTC. The V call is TRBV7-9, the J call TRBJ2-7, with 13 positions matching TRBD2. This CDR3 is built from 16 residues. Trimming cost V 5 bases and J 0 bases; bases outside gene matches: 4. Per germline, CDR1 SEHNR and CDR2 FQNEAQ (reference sequence).

This clone has only a few counts. V usage is TRBV14 and J usage is TRBJ2-5, with 8 bases identical to TRBD2. Germline trimming cut 1 base from V and 3 bases from J; bases unmatched to any gene: 1. The germline V gene has CDR1 SGHDN and CDR2 FVKESK. The CDR3 spans 14 residues. The CDR3, as DNA: TGTGCCAGCAGCCAAGGCGGGGGGAAAGAGACCCAGTACTTC. Translated, it gives CASSQGGGKETQYF.

This chain links TRBV27 with TRBJ1-2; D remains ambiguous. The germline V gene encodes CDR1 MNHEY and CDR2 SMNVEV (reference sequence). The CDR3 has 14 amino acids. Trimming shortened V by 3 bases and J by 0 bases, and 8 bases separated the two germline ends. The CDR3 loop reads CASSLRQTNYGYTF. CDR3 in DNA: TGTGCCAGCAGTTTGAGACAAACTAACTATGGCTACACCTTC.

The V gene is TRBV14, the J gene TRBJ2-7; 9 bases are shared with TRBD1. V lost 2 bases, J lost 2 bases, and 4 bases stayed unmatched. Germline V gene lookup returns CDR1 SGHDN and CDR2 FVKESK. CDR3 size: 15 residues. CDR3 sequence (DNA): TGTGCCAGCAGCCAACCCGGGACAGGGCCCTACGAGCAGTACTTC. Translation: CASSQPGTGPYEQYF. The variable domain in full, with the rest retrieved from reference TRBV14 and TRBJ2-7, is EAGVTQFPSHSVIEKGQTVTLRCDPISGHDNLYWYRRVMGKEIKFLLHFVKESKQDESGMPNNRFLAERTGGTYSTLKVQPAELEDSGVYFCASSQPGTGPYEQYFGPGTRLTVT.

This clone appeared once. The V gene is TRBV21-1, the J gene TRBJ1-2. TRBV21-1 is a recognized pseudogene. The CDR3 has 16 residues. The CDR3 is CASSNGHEGTIYGYTF. CDR3 nucleotide sequence: TGTGCCAGCAGCAATGGGCACGAGGGAACTATCTATGGCTACACCTTC.

This rearrangement joins TRBV6-5 to TRBJ1-5, with 11 bases identical to TRBD1. The CDR3 runs 13 residues. V trimming: 6 bases; J trimming: 7 bases; junction bases outside the gene matches: 2. Germline lookup yields CDR1 MNHEY and CDR2 SVGAGI. The CDR3 DNA is TGTGCCAGCAGGGGGACAGGGGGACAGCCCCAGCATTTT. Translated: CASRGTGGQPQHF.

The chain couples TRBV5-1 to TRBJ1-2, with 8 bases aligning to TRBD1. Per the germline V gene, CDR1 is SGHRS and CDR2 is YFSETQ. J gave up 1 base and V 9 bases, and 5 bases lay outside the gene matches. CDR3 length: 13 amino acids. CDR3 sequence: CATMTGVNYGYTF. CDR3 nucleotide sequence: TGCGCCACCATGACAGGGGTTAACTATGGCTACACCTTC.

This chain uses TRBV3-1 (or the pseudogene TRBV3-2) with TRBJ1-6, with D unclear. The CDR3 extends over 14 amino acids. The V end lost 3 bases, the J end lost 5 bases, and 8 bases lay between the germline ends. The germline CDR1 and CDR2 sequences are LGHDT and YNNKEL (reference sequence). This CDR3 reads CASSQTGNNSPLHF. CDR3 bases: TGTGCCAGCAGCCAGACGGGGAATAATTCACCCCTCCACTTT.

V and J are TRBV7-2 and TRBJ1-6; D remains ambiguous. This CDR3 contains 12 residues. CDR1 and CDR2 from the germline V gene are SGHTA and FQGNSA. V was pared by 8 bases and J by 4 bases, with 6 bases between. The CDR3 region is CASGPYNSPLHF. The CDR3 nucleotides are TGTGCCAGCGGCCCGTATAATTCACCCCTCCACTTT.

This chain joins TRBV15 and TRBJ1-3, with 7 bases that match TRBD1. Germline V gene lookup returns CDR1 LNHNV and CDR2 YYDKDF (reference sequence). Losses at the gene ends were 0 bases for V and 4 bases for J; bases not matched to a gene: 3. The CDR3 extends over 15 amino acids. The CDR3 DNA is TGTGCCACCAGCAGAGATACAGGGGAGGGAAACACCATATATTTT. It yields the protein CATSRDTGEGNTIYF.

V and J are TRBV5-1 and TRBJ1-1, with 7 bases fitting TRBD1. This CDR3 comprises 13 residues. J lost 4 bases, V lost 4 bases, and 4 bases had no gene match. CDR1 is SGHRS and CDR2 is YFSETQ in the germline V gene. This CDR3 reads CASSVTGFTEAFF. CDR3 nucleotide sequence: TGCGCCAGCAGCGTGACAGGGTTCACTGAAGCTTTCTTT.

The V and J genes are TRBV7-9 and TRBJ1-3; D not resolved. With 6 bases removed from V and 4 bases from J, the gap between germline ends came to 10 bases. The CDR3 has 13 residues. CDR1 and CDR2 (germline): SEHNR, FQNEAQ (reference sequence). CDR3 sequence: CASSFPPGNTIYF. As DNA, the CDR3 is TGTGCCAGCAGTTTTCCCCCGGGAAACACCATATATTTT.

This chain connects TRBV4-1 to TRBJ2-7, with 12 bases aligning to TRBD1. V lost 0 bases to trimming and J lost 6 bases; unmatched junction nucleotides: 3. This CDR3 is 15 amino acids long. The germline V gene encodes CDR1 MGHRA and CDR2 YSYEKL. CDR3 DNA: TGCGCCAGCAGCCAAGATGGGACAGGGGGCCGCGAGCAGTACTTC. It is translated as CASSQDGTGGREQYF.

This chain connects TRBV19 to TRBJ1-1; D might be TRBD1 (6 bases). V shed 5 bases and J shed 0 bases, with 16 bases lying between them. The CDR3 contains 16 residues. Germline CDR1 and CDR2: LNHDA and SQIVND (reference sequence). CDR3 nucleotide sequence: TGTGCCAGTAGTCCCACCAACAGGGTCATGAACACTGAAGCTTTCTTT. Translation gives CASSPTNRVMNTEAFF.

This clone occurred once. The rearrangement uses TRBV5-1 and TRBJ1-1; D is unclear. Trimming shortened V by 3 bases and J by 0 bases, and 9 bases separated the two germline ends. Germline CDR1 is SGHRS and CDR2 is YFSETQ. This CDR3 comprises 14 residues. CDR3: CASSSDGMNTEAFF. The DNA for the CDR3 is TGCGCCAGCAGCTCGGACGGGATGAACACTGAAGCTTTCTTT. The whole variable domain, remainder taken from reference TRBV5-1 and TRBJ1-1, is KAGVTQTPRYLIKTRGQQVTLSCSPISGHRSVSWYQQTPGQGLQFLFEYFSETQRNKGNFPGRFSGRQFSNSRSEMNVSTLELGDSALYLCASSSDGMNTEAFFGQGTRLTVV.